This T cell receptor beta chain comes out of a study of response to subunit inactivated influenza vaccine. Overall study findings and caveats: The authors suggested that every seasonal influenza vaccination recruits few new T cells.

The CDR3 is 14 amino acids. Trimming took off 0 bases at V and 4 bases at J, with 10 bases between the two ends. CDR1 and CDR2 from the germline V gene are MNHEY and SVGAGI. About this clonotype itself: As yet, its antigen is unknown.

MiXCR, run by TCRdb on the RT-PCR reads, gives a single entry per CDR3 protein. This table has roughly 710,000 distinct CDR3 sequences, around 15% appearing once. The receptor's source is a man aged 50-59 years who received an inactivated influenza vaccine. Sequencing used PBMCs from blood, obtained 14 to 15 days before vaccination. V is TRBV6-5 and J is TRBJ2-7; possible D gene TRBD1, 5 bases. CDR3 sequence reads: CASSYSLQGYEQYF. CDR3 nucleotide sequence: TGTGCCAGCAGTTACTCCCTCCAGGGTTACGAGCAGTACTTC.